These T cell receptor beta chains were read from a single sample in a study of OX40 agonist ivuxolimab in advanced cancers. Clones were read by immunoSEQ multiplex PCR, and TCRdb kept only the in-frame ones, dropping some. This sample has about 50,000 clones; roughly 85% occur once, and the top ten carry more than 55%. The source material was CD4+ or CD8+ T cells sorted from blood, sampled in a trial of the OX40 agonist ivuxolimab. Source of these receptors: an adult with an advanced solid tumor such as melanoma, head and neck, liver or kidney cancer. The CDR3 runs from the conserved cysteine through the conserved F or W. The D gene is left open where the match is weak. Not all rows give a size; the values are once, few, many and, for expanded clones, a class.

CDR3 DNA,CDR3 protein,V gene,clone size,J gene,CDR3 length,D gene
TGTGCCAGCAGCCACTCTACTACTAGTGGGGCCAACGTCCTGACTTTC,CASSHSTTSGANVLTF,TRBV7-3,-,TRBJ2-6,16,-
TGTGCCAGCAGATTGGACAGGGCTAGCAATCAGCCCCAGCATTTT,CASRLDRASNQPQHF,TRBV6-1,-,TRBJ1-5,15,TRBD1
TGTGCCAGCAGCTTGGCAGATACGCAGTATTTT,CASSLADTQYF,TRBV11-3,-,TRBJ2-3,11,-
TGCGCCAGCAGCGTCGGGAGTCCTGCCTACGAGCAGTACTTC,CASSVGSPAYEQYF,TRBV5-1,-,TRBJ2-7,14,-
TGTGCCAGCAGCTTGGCTATGGATTCACCCCTCCACTTT,CASSLAMDSPLHF,TRBV5-6,-,TRBJ1-6,13,-
TGTGCCAGCAGCTATGGAACAGGGGTCGGCTACACCTTC,CASSYGTGVGYTF,TRBV7-9,few,TRBJ1-2,13,TRBD1
TGTGCCAGCTCACGCCGCTCGGGGAGCGATACTGGAAACACCATATATTTT,CASSRRSGSDTGNTIYF,TRBV18,-,TRBJ1-3,17,-
TGTGCTAGTGGCGGTGGGACAGGGATTAATCAGCCCCAGCATTTT,CASGGGTGINQPQHF,TRBV12-5,-,TRBJ1-5,15,TRBD1
TGTGCCAGCAGTCCTACGGGGGGGTCCAATCAGCCCCAGCATTTT,CASSPTGGSNQPQHF,TRBV28,-,TRBJ1-5,15,-
TGTGCCAGCAGTTTATGGGGGAGACAGGGTTCCGATACGCAGTATTTT,CASSLWGRQGSDTQYF,TRBV28,-,TRBJ2-3,16,TRBD1
TGTGCCAGCTCACCCCCGAGGGGCTCCATGCAAGAGACCCAGTACTTC,CASSPPRGSMQETQYF,TRBV18,-,TRBJ2-5,16,-
TGCGCCAGCAGCCGCGACAGCAATCAGCCCCAGCATTTT,CASSRDSNQPQHF,TRBV5-1,-,TRBJ1-5,13,-
TGTGCCAGCAGCTTGCTATTTAAAGCGGGAAAAGAGACCCAGTACTTC,CASSLLFKAGKETQYF,TRBV5-4,-,TRBJ2-5,16,TRBD2
TGTGCCAGCAGCTTCCAGGAGGGACAGGGGTTAGACATTCAGTACTTC,CASSFQEGQGLDIQYF,TRBV7-9,-,TRBJ2-4,16,TRBD1
TGTGCCAGTAGTCGAACTACTAGCGGGAGGGCCATCGAGCAGTTCTTC,CASSRTTSGRAIEQFF,TRBV19,-,TRBJ2-1,16,TRBD2
TGTGCTAGTGGTTTGGGTCCAGCGGGAGGAGAGACCCAGTACTTC,CASGLGPAGGETQYF,TRBV12-5,-,TRBJ2-5,15,TRBD2
TGTGCCAGCTCGCCAGGGGGCGGCTATGGCTACACCTTC,CASSPGGGYGYTF,TRBV18,-,TRBJ1-2,13,TRBD1
TGTGCCAGCAGCTACAGGACGGACCTCTATGGCTACACCTTC,CASSYRTDLYGYTF,TRBV7-2,-,TRBJ1-2,14,-
TGTGCCAGCAGCCCCATCAAAGCTAGGTCTTTACCCTACGAGCAGTACTTC,CASSPIKARSLPYEQYF,TRBV11-3,-,TRBJ2-7,17,-
TGTGCCAGCAGCTTGGGCTACGAGCAGTACTTC,CASSLGYEQYF,TRBV5-5,-,TRBJ2-7,11,-
TGTGCCAGCGGGGGACTAGCGGGCGTTCTAGAGACCCAGTACTTC,CASGGLAGVLETQYF,TRBV27,-,TRBJ2-5,15,TRBD2
TGTGCCAGCAGCTCCTCGGCACTAGTCTTATTCACAGATACGCAGTATTTT,CASSSSALVLFTDTQYF,TRBV7-9,-,TRBJ2-3,17,-
TGTGCCAGCAGCCCCGGACAGTACGATAATGAGCAGTTCTTC,CASSPGQYDNEQFF,TRBV7-9,-,TRBJ2-1,14,-
TGTGCCTCTGGGGCTAGTTCTTACCATGAGCAGTTCTTC,CASGASSYHEQFF,TRBV10-3,once,TRBJ2-1,13,-
TGTGCCAGCAGCGTACGGGACAGGGGACACTACGAGCAGTACTTC,CASSVRDRGHYEQYF,TRBV9,-,TRBJ2-7,15,TRBD1
TGTGCCTGGAAAAACCGGGACACAACACCGTCCGAGACCCAGTACTTC,CAWKNRDTTPSETQYF,TRBV30,-,TRBJ2-5,16,-
TGCGCCAGCAAGGGACTAGATCCGTCTGGGGCCAACGTCCTGACTTTC,CASKGLDPSGANVLTF,TRBV10-2,-,TRBJ2-6,16,TRBD2
TGTGCCAGCAGTTTCATGTGGGGGGCGAACTACGAGCAGTACTTC,CASSFMWGANYEQYF,TRBV27,-,TRBJ2-7,15,-
TGTGCCAGCAGCCCAACAGGGACCGGGGAGCTGTTTTTT,CASSPTGTGELFF,TRBV9,-,TRBJ2-2,13,-
TGTGCCAGCGCAAAACAGGGGGCATTGGAAAAACTGTTTTTT,CASAKQGALEKLFF,TRBV6-5,-,TRBJ1-4,14,TRBD1
TGTGCCACCAGCCCCCAGACTAGCGGGAGATTGATTGAGCAGTTCTTC,CATSPQTSGRLIEQFF,TRBV15,-,TRBJ2-1,16,TRBD2
TGTGCCAGCAGTTTACAGCAGGGGGCAGGAAAACTGTTTTTT,CASSLQQGAGKLFF,TRBV27,-,TRBJ1-4,14,TRBD1
TGTGCCAGCAGCTTAGAGGGACACCGCAATCAGCCCCAGCATTTT,CASSLEGHRNQPQHF,TRBV7-2,-,TRBJ1-5,15,-
TGTGCCAGCAGTTACCGGGACAGGACGTACGAGCAGTACTTC,CASSYRDRTYEQYF,TRBV6-5,-,TRBJ2-7,14,TRBD1
TGTGCCAGCAGCTTATACGGCCAGGTGGACACTGAAGCTTTCTTT,CASSLYGQVDTEAFF,TRBV13,-,TRBJ1-1,15,-
TGTGCCAGTCAAAGGGGGTCCAGCTCCTACGAGCAGTACTTC,CASQRGSSSYEQYF,TRBV28,-,TRBJ2-7,14,-
TGTGCCACCAGCAGAGCCGGAGGGTTGGAGACCCAGTACTTC,CATSRAGGLETQYF,TRBV15,-,TRBJ2-5,14,-
TGTGCCTCGTCCGGGACTAGCGGGAGTGGAGAGACCCAGTACTTC,CASSGTSGSGETQYF,TRBV27,-,TRBJ2-5,15,TRBD2
TGCGCCAGCAGCTCCATGACAGGCGGGGGCTACGAGCAGTACTTC,CASSSMTGGGYEQYF,TRBV5-1,-,TRBJ2-7,15,-
TGCGCCAGCAGAAACAGGGGGAACCCTGAAGCTTTCTTT,CASRNRGNPEAFF,TRBV4-1,-,TRBJ1-1,13,TRBD1
TGTGCCAGCAGCTCGGACCTGGGAGAGGAGACCCAGTACTTC,CASSSDLGEETQYF,TRBV7-9,-,TRBJ2-5,14,-
TGCAGCGTTGAAAACTCCCCGGGCACTGAAGCTTTCTTT,CSVENSPGTEAFF,TRBV29-1,-,TRBJ1-1,13,-
TGTGCCAGCAGCTTCGTAGTAGAGGGAACGCTGTTTTTT,CASSFVVEGTLFF,TRBV7-6,-,TRBJ2-2,13,-
TGTGCCAGCACCGCCGGGTCCTACGAGCAGTACTTC,CASTAGSYEQYF,TRBV2,-,TRBJ2-7,12,-
TGTGCCAGTAGTATTGGGGCAGGGAAAAACATTCAGTACTTC,CASSIGAGKNIQYF,TRBV19,-,TRBJ2-4,14,-
TGTGCCAGCAGTTCCCTGGGATTTAACCAAGAGACCCAGTACTTC,CASSSLGFNQETQYF,TRBV27,-,TRBJ2-5,15,-
TGCGCCAGCAGTGAGTCGGGCAGGGCGGACATTCAGTACTTC,CASSESGRADIQYF,TRBV10-1,-,TRBJ2-4,14,-
TGCGCCAGCAGGTCGCCGTACCAAGAGACCCAGTACTTC,CASRSPYQETQYF,TRBV5-1,-,TRBJ2-5,13,-
TGCGCCAGCAGCTTGTTGGGACAGGATAATTCACCCCTCCACTTT,CASSLLGQDNSPLHF,TRBV5-1,-,TRBJ1-6,15,TRBD1
TGTGCCAGCAGCACAGGGGAGCAGTACTTC,CASSTGEQYF,TRBV11-3,-,TRBJ2-7,10,-
TGTGCCTGGGGCCCCCTCCACAGCACAGATACGCAGTATTTT,CAWGPLHSTDTQYF,TRBV30,-,TRBJ2-3,14,-
TGTGCCAGCAGCTTTGAAAGTCAGGATAAAGAGCAGTACTTC,CASSFESQDKEQYF,TRBV7-9,-,TRBJ2-7,14,-
TGTGCCGGTTCTGGGGGGGGAGACTATGGCTACACCTTC,CAGSGGGDYGYTF,TRBV7-2,-,TRBJ1-2,13,-
TGTGCCACCAGCAGAGGGACTAGCGGGTGGTTACCGAGCTCCTACAATGAGCAGTTCTTC,CATSRGTSGWLPSSYNEQFF,TRBV15,-,TRBJ2-1,20,TRBD2
TGTGCCAGCAGTAAGACCGCAACTAATGAAAAACTGTTTTTT,CASSKTATNEKLFF,TRBV6-5,-,TRBJ1-4,14,-
TGTGCCAGCAGGCAGGGGGCGCGCGAAAAACTGTTTTTT,CASRQGAREKLFF,TRBV27,-,TRBJ1-4,13,TRBD1
TGTGCCACCAGCAGAGGGGAATCCACTAATGAAAAACTGTTTTTT,CATSRGESTNEKLFF,TRBV15,-,TRBJ1-4,15,-
TGCGCCAGCGCAAGGGCGATCAATGAGCAGTTCTTC,CASARAINEQFF,TRBV10-1,-,TRBJ2-1,12,-